This TCR beta chain was sequenced for a study of T-cell memory formation after mild COVID-19. Turning to the study itself: TCR clusters showed largely donor specificity.

Notes on the study in general: Mainly in CM and EM were contracting CD4+ clones; CD8+ were in EMRA.

Of note for this clonotype: Its target is not known.

The CDR3 spans 13 residues. Germline V CDR1 and CDR2: MDHEN, SYDVKM. The ends lost 5 bases at V and 7 bases at J; junction bases unmatched: 2. Via MiXCR, TCRdb re-called the 5' RACE reads, giving one row per CDR3 protein. This sample has around 190,000 distinct CDR3 sequences; 18% occur once, and the top ten carry roughly 3.8%. The sequenced sample was PBMCs or a T cell subset sorted from them (not recorded which). The TCR originated in a young man who had mild COVID-19 (a few samples of this study predate the infection). Cell type and time point are not known. The chain uses TRBV28 and TRBJ1-6; 7 nucleotides line up with TRBD1. CDR3 in DNA: TGTGCCAGCAGTAGGGACAGCAATTCACCCCTCCACTTT. Translated: CASSRDSNSPLHF.